This T cell receptor beta chain was documented in a study of vaccination effects on CD4 cells after COVID-19. The V gene's germline CDR1 is MGHDK and CDR2 SYGVNS. Trimming pared 3 bases from V and 10 bases from J, leaving 13 bases between. The CDR3 has 14 amino acids. CD4+ T cells specific for antigen were expanded with viral peptide pools by the ViraFEST assay before sequencing. It was after approximately 10 days of culture that CD4+ T cells were isolated. Having tested negative for nucleocapsid antibodies, the vaccine recipients showed no prior SARS-CoV-2 infection. For each well, about 1.8 million PBMC were cultured with 10 IU/ml IL-2 and about 9.1 ug/ml peptides. Assay used: immunoSEQ multiplex PCR; TCRdb lists only in-frame clones, some missing. This sample has about 24,000 clones; approximately 64% occur once, and the top ten carry around 12%. Turning to this clone: Its antigen is undetermined.

Sequencing used CD4+ T cells from PBMCs cultured with HCoV-OC43 spike peptides, obtained before COVID-19 vaccination. Subset meaning: HCoV-OC43 spike overlapping peptide pool stimulation. This sequence originates from a human donor who received a COVID-19 vaccine. The chain employs TRBV25-1 and TRBJ1-6; D gene unclear. The CDR3 coding sequence is TGTGCCAGCAGTGAGTCCGGGATCGGGTCACCCCTCCACTTT. This sequence encodes CASSESGIGSPLHF.